A selection of T cell receptor beta chains follows, all from one sample in a study of cytomegalovirus exposure and HLA in healthy donors. Some clones are missing from TCRdb's copy, which holds only in-frame ones; the method was immunoSEQ multiplex PCR. The sample lists about 210,000 clones, 75% to 80% occurring once. The sample comprised PBMCs. All receptors come from a woman younger than 45 in good health and CMV-seropositive. Both conserved end residues are part of each CDR3. A D gene is named only where the DNA matches it firmly. Clone size appears in some rows only: once, few, many, or a class for an expanded clone.

TRBV15	TRBD1	-	TRBJ1-5	CATSRGGTGKNQPQHF	TGTGCCACCAGCAGAGGGGGGACAGGGAAAAATCAGCCCCAGCATTTT
TRBV5-1	-	-	TRBJ1-1	CASSSAYSDTEAFF	TGCGCCAGCAGTTCCGCATACTCGGACACTGAAGCTTTCTTT
TRBV18	-	-	TRBJ2-3	CASSPRVRQGFTDTQYF	TGTGCCAGCTCACCACGTGTAAGGCAGGGATTTACAGATACGCAGTATTTT
TRBV2	TRBD1	-	TRBJ2-7	CASSEGDRVYEQYF	TGTGCCAGCAGTGAAGGGGACAGGGTTTACGAGCAGTACTTC
TRBV19	-	-	TRBJ1-2	CASSTGGRAGYGYTF	TGTGCCAGTAGTACTGGGGGCCGGGCAGGCTATGGCTACACCTTC
TRBV2	TRBD1	-	TRBJ2-5	CASSPNRGRLETQYF	TGTGCCAGCAGCCCGAACAGGGGGCGCTTGGAGACCCAGTACTTC
TRBV19	TRBD1	-	TRBJ2-1	CASTTRQGGPNEQFF	TGTGCCAGTACCACACGACAGGGCGGTCCCAATGAGCAGTTCTTC
TRBV6-1	-	-	TRBJ1-1	CASSALDRNTEAFF	TGTGCCAGCAGTGCCCTGGACAGGAACACTGAAGCTTTCTTT
TRBV2	-	-	TRBJ2-1	CASSVELNNEQFF	TGTGCCAGCAGTGTTGAGTTAAACAATGAGCAGTTCTTC
TRBV7-3	-	few	TRBJ2-5	CASSLEVRETQYF	TGTGCCAGCAGCTTGGAGGTGCGGGAGACCCAGTACTTC
TRBV18	TRBD1	few	TRBJ2-7	CASSLEDRATHEQYF	TGTGCCAGCTCCTTGGAGGACAGGGCGACCCACGAGCAGTACTTC
TRBV18	TRBD1	-	TRBJ2-7	CASSPGGDRVYEQYF	TGTGCCAGCTCACCGGGGGGGGACAGGGTCTACGAGCAGTACTTC
TRBV5-1	TRBD2	few	TRBJ2-1	CASSLGVGGSSYNEQFF	TGCGCCAGCAGCTTGGGGGTTGGCGGGAGCTCCTACAATGAGCAGTTCTTC
TRBV30	TRBD2	-	TRBJ2-5	CAWSVQGAGAQYF	TGTGCCTGGAGTGTACAAGGGGCGGGGGCCCAGTACTTC
TRBV7-9	-	few	TRBJ2-2	CASVVTGNGLWTGELFF	TGTGCCAGCGTCGTTACGGGGAATGGGCTATGGACCGGGGAGCTGTTTTTT
TRBV7-9	TRBD1	-	TRBJ2-7	CASTSSRSGQSSYEQYF	TGTGCCAGCACCTCATCTCGATCGGGACAGAGCTCCTACGAGCAGTACTTC
TRBV4-3	TRBD2	-	TRBJ2-3	CASSHGLAANTDTQYF	TGCGCCAGCAGCCATGGACTAGCGGCGAACACAGATACGCAGTATTTT
TRBV9	-	-	TRBJ2-6	CASSPSSGANVLTF	TGTGCCAGCAGCCCCTCGAGTGGGGCCAACGTCCTGACTTTC
TRBV30	-	-	TRBJ1-2	CAWSVGEGRDPGGYTF	TGTGCCTGGAGTGTAGGCGAGGGGAGGGATCCGGGAGGCTACACCTTC
TRBV5-1	-	-	TRBJ1-3	CASSRGSGPSGNTIYF	TGCGCCAGCAGCCGTGGTTCAGGGCCGTCTGGAAACACCATATATTTT
TRBV10-3	TRBD1	-	TRBJ1-1	CAIPTGADTEAFF	TGTGCCATTCCAACAGGGGCGGACACTGAAGCTTTCTTT
TRBV30	-	-	TRBJ2-6	CAWSVLLSGANVLTF	TGTGCCTGGAGTGTACTACTCTCTGGGGCCAACGTCCTGACTTTC
TRBV7-9	-	-	TRBJ2-1	CSSSLTLLGRPNEQFF	TGTTCCAGCAGCCTTACCCTACTAGGGAGGCCCAATGAGCAGTTCTTC
TRBV7-9	-	-	TRBJ1-1	CASSSAGFTEAFF	TGTGCCAGCAGTTCGGCCGGGTTTACTGAAGCTTTCTTT
TRBV30	-	-	TRBJ2-7	CAWSPPGSFYEQYF	TGTGCCTGGAGTCCTCCGGGATCCTTTTACGAGCAGTACTTC
TRBV7-9	TRBD2	-	TRBJ2-1	CSSSLAGANNEQFF	TGTTCCAGCAGCTTAGCGGGAGCGAATAATGAGCAGTTCTTC
TRBV19	-	once	TRBJ1-6	CASKRSYNSPLHF	TGTGCCAGTAAGCGCTCCTATAATTCACCCCTCCACTTT
TRBV10-1	-	-	TRBJ2-7	CASSESGRYEQYF	TGCGCCAGCAGTGAGTCCGGCAGGTACGAGCAGTACTTC
TRBV25-1	TRBD1	-	TRBJ2-1	CATLDRPANEQFF	TGTGCCACCTTGGACAGGCCGGCAAATGAGCAGTTCTTC
TRBV6-6	TRBD1	-	TRBJ1-1	CASRTGGGNTEAFF	TGTGCCAGCAGGACAGGGGGCGGGAACACTGAAGCTTTCTTT
TRBV6-5	-	-	TRBJ2-7	CASSTPTGPLEQYF	TGTGCCAGCAGTACCCCGACAGGTCCCCTCGAGCAGTACTTC
TRBV7-2	-	-	TRBJ1-5	CASSLATGQPQHF	TGTGCCAGCAGCTTAGCTACAGGTCAGCCCCAGCATTTT
TRBV5-1	-	-	TRBJ2-7	CASSPMADGDEQYF	TGCGCCAGCAGCCCGATGGCCGACGGGGACGAGCAGTACTTC
TRBV5-4	-	-	TRBJ2-5	CASSLRNLPGTQYF	TGTGCCAGCTCCCTTAGAAACCTCCCGGGGACCCAGTACTTC
TRBV11-3	-	few	TRBJ2-7	CASSRISYEQYF	TGTGCCAGCAGCCGTATATCCTACGAGCAGTACTTC
TRBV7-6	-	-	TRBJ2-1	CASSFTPLGDEQFF	TGTGCCAGCAGCTTTACCCCTCTAGGAGATGAGCAGTTCTTC
TRBV30	-	few	TRBJ1-6	CASTGGDASPLHF	TGTGCCTCAACGGGGGGCGATGCATCACCCCTCCACTTT
TRBV28	-	few	TRBJ2-2	CASSSGDRVTGELFF	TGTGCCAGCAGTTCCGGGGATAGGGTTACCGGGGAGCTGTTTTTT
TRBV4-1	TRBD1	-	TRBJ2-7	CASRRAADRVSYEQYF	TGCGCCAGCCGTCGGGCCGCCGACAGGGTCTCCTACGAGCAGTACTTC
TRBV5-8	-	-	TRBJ1-1	CASSLGIGQNTEAFF	TGTGCCAGCAGCTTGGGCATTGGACAAAACACTGAAGCTTTCTTT
TRBV27	TRBD2	-	TRBJ2-7	CASRPTSGSYEQYF	TGTGCCAGCAGGCCCACTAGCGGGTCCTACGAGCAGTACTTC
TRBV5-6	TRBD1	-	TRBJ1-2	CASSLGGGQASYGYTF	TGTGCCAGCAGCCTTGGAGGGGGACAGGCCTCCTATGGCTACACCTTC
TRBV7-8	-	-	TRBJ2-7	CASSRDRLYEQYF	TGTGCCAGCAGCCGAGACAGGCTGTACGAGCAGTACTTC
TRBV7-2	-	-	TRBJ2-3	CASSLSGQPTDTQYF	TGTGCCAGCAGCTTATCAGGACAGCCCACAGATACGCAGTATTTT
TRBV6-6	TRBD2	few	TRBJ2-7	CASSYSRERDEQYF	TGTGCCAGCAGTTACTCGCGGGAGAGGGACGAGCAGTACTTC
TRBV2	TRBD1	-	TRBJ1-2	CASRANRGPYGYTF	TGTGCCAGCAGAGCAAACAGGGGCCCCTATGGCTACACCTTC
TRBV2	TRBD2	few	TRBJ2-7	CASSLRASGHEQYF	TGTGCCAGCAGCCTAAGGGCTAGCGGGCACGAGCAGTACTTC
TRBV6-7	-	-	TRBJ1-1	CASSYLAGPPGAFF	TGTGCCAGCAGTTACTTGGCAGGTCCCCCGGGGGCTTTCTTT
TRBV5-1	TRBD1	-	TRBJ1-1	CASSYRTGQVNTEAFF	TGCGCCAGCAGCTACCGGACAGGGCAGGTCAACACTGAAGCTTTCTTT
TRBV4-1	TRBD1	few	TRBJ2-7	CASSQEPGQSYEQYF	TGCGCCAGCAGCCAAGAACCGGGACAGTCGTACGAGCAGTACTTC
TRBV27	-	few	TRBJ2-7	CASSLSSDISYEQYF	TGTGCCAGCAGTTTATCCTCCGACATTTCCTACGAGCAGTACTTC
TRBV28	-	-	TRBJ2-3	CASSFTGGTDTQYF	TGTGCCAGCAGTTTCACGGGGGGCACAGATACGCAGTATTTT
TRBV18	-	-	TRBJ1-4	CASSPGQGEKLFF	TGTGCCAGCTCACCTGGGCAAGGTGAAAAACTGTTTTTT
TRBV2	-	once	TRBJ2-5	CASKAGETQYF	TGTGCCAGCAAGGCGGGGGAGACCCAGTACTTC
TRBV30	TRBD1	-	TRBJ2-5	CAWRRQGRQETQYF	TGTGCCTGGAGGAGACAGGGGAGGCAAGAGACCCAGTACTTC
TRBV6-1	TRBD1	-	TRBJ2-2	CASSVTGYGELFF	TGTGCCAGCAGTGTGACAGGGTACGGGGAGCTGTTTTTT
TRBV19	-	-	TRBJ2-2	CATNRGAVGRTGELFF	TGTGCCACCAATAGGGGCGCAGTTGGTCGGACCGGGGAGCTGTTTTTT